Presented here are 9 T cell receptor beta chains from one specimen sequenced in a study of cytomegalovirus exposure and HLA in healthy donors. 13 Jbeta primers and 60 Vbeta primers were used for the PCR. Clones were sequenced by immunoSEQ multiplex PCR, and TCRdb holds only the in-frame ones, with some missing. The sample contains 180,000 or so clones, roughly 80% of which appear only once. Sequencing input: PBMCs. The origin of the receptors is a middle-aged woman in good health and CMV-seropositive.

The rearrangement links TRBV10-3 to TRBJ1-5; D might be TRBD1 (6 bases). CDR1 and CDR2 (germline): ENHRY, SYGVKD. The length of the CDR3 is 15 residues. The V and J ends lost 3 bases and 5 bases respectively, with 14 bases between them. CDR3 region: CAISEQGAGDQPQHF. The CDR3 DNA reads TGTGCCATCAGTGAACAGGGCGCAGGTGATCAGCCCCAGCATTTT.

The V call is TRBV11-2, the J call TRBJ2-7; TRBD2 matches 13 bases. Germline-derived CDR1 and CDR2 are SGHAT and FQNNGV. This CDR3 spans 16 amino acids. After removal of 5 bases from V and 2 bases from J, the junction contained 6 bases not matched to a gene. CDR3 DNA sequence: TGTGCCAGCAGCGTAGGACTAGCGGGAGTTCCCTACGAGCAGTACTTC. Residues: CASSVGLAGVPYEQYF.

The chain is built from TRBV6-5 and TRBJ2-7; 11 nucleotides line up with TRBD1. Trimming took 0 bases from V and 3 from J; bases not matched to a gene: 4. Looked up from germline, CDR1 is MNHEY and CDR2 is SVGAGI. The CDR3 contains 16 residues. The CDR3 protein is CASSYSFGTGGYEQYF. CDR3 coding DNA: TGTGCCAGCAGTTACTCTTTCGGGACAGGGGGCTACGAGCAGTACTTC.

The V and J genes are TRBV28 and TRBJ2-7; TRBD2 aligns across 8 bases. V was clipped by 6 bases and J by 0 bases; unmatched bases: 4. The length of the CDR3 is 14 residues. The germline V gene encodes CDR1 MDHEN and CDR2 SYDVKM. CDR3 bases: TGTGCCAGCAGGCTTAGCGGGGCCTCCTACGAGCAGTACTTC. This encodes CASRLSGASYEQYF.

The CDR3 here is CASSESGLIPHEQFF. The CDR3 DNA sequence: TGTGCCAGCAGTGAATCGGGACTAATTCCACATGAGCAGTTCTTC. The rearrangement uses TRBV6-1 and TRBJ2-1; 7 positions agree with TRBD2. V was pared by 2 bases and J by 8 bases, with 9 bases of the junction left unmatched. This CDR3 spans 15 amino acids. The V gene's germline CDR1 is MNHNS and CDR2 SASEGT.

This chain connects TRBV11-2 to TRBJ2-7; TRBD1 matches at 8 bases. Unmatched junction bases numbered 12, after V lost 5 bases and J lost 3 bases. The CDR3 runs to 16 residues. Germline V gene sequence: CDR1 SGHAT, CDR2 FQNNGV. CDR3 coding DNA: TGTGCCAGCAGCCCTATAGGCCGGACAGGGAACTACGAGCAGTACTTC. Protein: CASSPIGRTGNYEQYF.

The chain carries TRBV7-2 and TRBJ2-7; 9 bases are shared with TRBD1. CDR1 is SGHTA, CDR2 FQGNSA, per germline. Losses at the gene ends were 3 bases for V and 6 bases for J; bases not matched to a gene: 6. This CDR3 has 14 amino acids. The CDR3 loop is CASSLGQGHSEQYF. The CDR3 DNA follows: TGTGCCAGCAGCTTGGGACAGGGTCATAGCGAGCAGTACTTC.

The V call is TRBV6-6, the J call TRBJ1-2; D is perhaps TRBD1 (6 bases). The CDR3 is 13 residues long. V lost 6 bases, J lost 2 bases, and 10 bases lay in between. Germline CDR1 reads MNHNY; CDR2 reads SVGAGI (reference sequence). The CDR3 DNA is TGTGCCAGCAGCGACGGACAGAACTATGGCTACACCTTC. Its protein is CASSDGQNYGYTF.

As concerns this clone: Sequence at one end of the junction differs from germline and may be a read error. The chain links TRBV10-3 to TRBJ1-2; D is unresolved. The CDR3 covers 17 residues. Looked up from germline, CDR1 is ENHRY and CDR2 is SYGVKD. CDR3 nucleotide sequence: TGTGCTATCAGTAGAAACAGCGGAACACAACACAACTATGGCTACACCTTC. This sequence encodes CAISRNSGTQHNYGYTF.